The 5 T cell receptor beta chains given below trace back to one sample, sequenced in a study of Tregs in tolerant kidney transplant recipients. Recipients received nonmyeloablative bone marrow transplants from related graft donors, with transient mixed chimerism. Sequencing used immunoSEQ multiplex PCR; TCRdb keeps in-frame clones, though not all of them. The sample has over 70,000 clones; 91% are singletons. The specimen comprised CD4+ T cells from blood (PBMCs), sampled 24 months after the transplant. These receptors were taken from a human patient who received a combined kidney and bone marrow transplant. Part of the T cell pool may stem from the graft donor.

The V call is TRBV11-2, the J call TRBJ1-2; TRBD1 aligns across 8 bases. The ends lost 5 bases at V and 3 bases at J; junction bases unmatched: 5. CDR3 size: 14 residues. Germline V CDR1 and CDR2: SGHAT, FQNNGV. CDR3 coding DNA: TGTGCCAGCAGCGCAAACAGGGGGTACTATGGCTACACCTTC. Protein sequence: CASSANRGYYGYTF.

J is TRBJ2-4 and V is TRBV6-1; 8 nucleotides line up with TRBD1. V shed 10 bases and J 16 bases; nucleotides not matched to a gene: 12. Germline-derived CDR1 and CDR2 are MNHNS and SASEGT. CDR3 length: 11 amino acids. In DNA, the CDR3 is TGTGCCACCACCTGGACAGGGAGTCTATACTTC. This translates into CATTWTGSLYF.

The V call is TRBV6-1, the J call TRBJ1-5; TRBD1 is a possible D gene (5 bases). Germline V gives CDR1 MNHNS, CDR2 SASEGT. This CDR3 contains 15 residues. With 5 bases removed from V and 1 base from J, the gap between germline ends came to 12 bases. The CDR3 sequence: CASSLSRQSNQPQHF. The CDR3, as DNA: TGTGCCAGCAGTTTATCTCGACAGAGCAATCAGCCCCAGCATTTT.

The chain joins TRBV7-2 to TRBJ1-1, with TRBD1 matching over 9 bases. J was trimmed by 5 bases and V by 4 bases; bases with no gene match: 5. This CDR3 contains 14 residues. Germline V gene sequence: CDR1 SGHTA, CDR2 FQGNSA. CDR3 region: CASSWDRELTEAFF. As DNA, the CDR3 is TGTGCCAGCAGCTGGGACAGGGAATTGACTGAAGCTTTCTTT. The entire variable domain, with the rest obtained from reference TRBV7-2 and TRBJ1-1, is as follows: GAGVSQSPSNKVTEKGKDVELRCDPISGHTALYWYRQSLGQGLEFLIYFQGNSAPDKSGLPSDRFSAERTGGSVSTLTIQRTQQEDSAVYLCASSWDRELTEAFFGQGTRLTVV.

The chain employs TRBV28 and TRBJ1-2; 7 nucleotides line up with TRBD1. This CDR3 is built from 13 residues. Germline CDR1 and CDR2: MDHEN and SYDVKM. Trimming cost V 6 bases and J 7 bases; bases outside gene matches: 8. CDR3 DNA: TGTGCCAGCAGAGACAGGGCGGCGAGTGGCTACACCTTC. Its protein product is CASRDRAASGYTF.